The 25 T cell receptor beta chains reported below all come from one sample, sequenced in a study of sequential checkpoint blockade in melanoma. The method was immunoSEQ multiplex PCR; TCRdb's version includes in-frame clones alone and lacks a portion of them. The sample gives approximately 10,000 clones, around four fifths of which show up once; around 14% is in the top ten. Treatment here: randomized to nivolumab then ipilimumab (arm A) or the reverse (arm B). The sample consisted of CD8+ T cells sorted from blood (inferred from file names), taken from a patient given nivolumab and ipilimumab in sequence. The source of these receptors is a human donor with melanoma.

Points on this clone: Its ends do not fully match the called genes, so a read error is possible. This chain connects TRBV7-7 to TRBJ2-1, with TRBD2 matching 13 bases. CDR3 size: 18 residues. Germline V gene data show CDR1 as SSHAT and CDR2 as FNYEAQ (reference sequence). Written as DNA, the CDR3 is TGTGCTAGCAGCCCTACGGGACTAGCGGGGTACTCCTACAATGAGCAGTTCTTC. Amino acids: CASSPTGLAGYSYNEQFF.

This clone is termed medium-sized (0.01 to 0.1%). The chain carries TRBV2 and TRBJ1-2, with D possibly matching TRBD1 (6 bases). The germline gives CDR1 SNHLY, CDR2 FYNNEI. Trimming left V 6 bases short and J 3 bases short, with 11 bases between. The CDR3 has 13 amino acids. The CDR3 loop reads CASRGWTDYGYTF. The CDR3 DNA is TGTGCCAGCAGGGGGTGGACAGACTATGGCTACACCTTC.

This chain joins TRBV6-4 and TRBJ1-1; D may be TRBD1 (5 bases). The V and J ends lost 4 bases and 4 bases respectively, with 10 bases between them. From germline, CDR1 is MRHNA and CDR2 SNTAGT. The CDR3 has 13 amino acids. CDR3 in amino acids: CASSVGQSTEAFF. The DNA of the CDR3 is TGTGCCAGCAGTGTTGGACAATCCACTGAAGCTTTCTTT.

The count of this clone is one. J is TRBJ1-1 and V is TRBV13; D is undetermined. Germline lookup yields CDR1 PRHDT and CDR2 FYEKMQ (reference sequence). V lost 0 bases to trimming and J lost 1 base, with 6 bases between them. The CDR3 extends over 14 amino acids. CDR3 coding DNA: TGTGCCAGCAGCTTAGGGCGGGGGAACACTGAAGCTTTCTTT. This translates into CASSLGRGNTEAFF.

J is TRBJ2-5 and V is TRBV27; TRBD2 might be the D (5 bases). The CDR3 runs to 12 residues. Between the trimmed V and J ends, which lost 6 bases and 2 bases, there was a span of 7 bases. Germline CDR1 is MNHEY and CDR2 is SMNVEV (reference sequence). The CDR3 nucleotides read TGTGCCAGCAGGGACTTACAAGAGACCCAGTACTTC. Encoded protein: CASRDLQETQYF.

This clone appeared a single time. In nucleotides, the CDR3 is TGCAGCGCTCCGGGACACACTCCGCGGAACACTGAAGCTTTCTTT. Translated, it gives CSAPGHTPRNTEAFF. V and J are TRBV29-1 and TRBJ1-1, with D maybe TRBD1 (6 bases). CDR3 length: 15 residues. Trimming pared 7 bases from V and 1 base from J, leaving 19 bases between. Germline assignment: CDR1 SQVTM and CDR2 ANQGSEA.

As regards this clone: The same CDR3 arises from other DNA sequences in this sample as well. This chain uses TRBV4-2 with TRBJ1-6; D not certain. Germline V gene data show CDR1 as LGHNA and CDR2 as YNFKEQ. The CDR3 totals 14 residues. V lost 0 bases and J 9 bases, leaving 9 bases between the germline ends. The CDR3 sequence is CASSQDIGSSPLHF. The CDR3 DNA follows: TGTGCCAGCAGCCAAGATATAGGGAGTTCACCCCTCCACTTT.

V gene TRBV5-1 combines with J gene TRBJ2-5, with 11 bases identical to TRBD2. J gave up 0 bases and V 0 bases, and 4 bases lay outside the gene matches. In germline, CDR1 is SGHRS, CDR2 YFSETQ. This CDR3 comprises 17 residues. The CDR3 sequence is CASSLALAGVYQETQYF. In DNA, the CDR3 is TGCGCCAGCAGCTTGGCACTAGCGGGGGTGTACCAAGAGACCCAGTACTTC. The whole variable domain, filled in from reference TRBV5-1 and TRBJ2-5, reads KAGVTQTPRYLIKTRGQQVTLSCSPISGHRSVSWYQQTPGQGLQFLFEYFSETQRNKGNFPGRFSGRQFSNSRSEMNVSTLELGDSALYLCASSLALAGVYQETQYFGPGTRLLVL.

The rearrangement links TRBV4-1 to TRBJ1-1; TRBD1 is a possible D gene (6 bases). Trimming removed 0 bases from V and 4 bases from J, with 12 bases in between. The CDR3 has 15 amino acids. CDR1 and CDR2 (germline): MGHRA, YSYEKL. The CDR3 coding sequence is TGCGCCAGCAGCCAAGATACGAGGGGGAGCACTGAAGCTTTCTTT. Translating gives CASSQDTRGSTEAFF.

CDR3 region: CASSSHIDQPQHF. The DNA for the CDR3 is TGTGCCAGCAGTTCCCACATCGATCAGCCCCAGCATTTT. This chain connects TRBV27 to TRBJ1-5, with D hard to call. The germline V gene encodes CDR1 MNHEY and CDR2 SMNVEV (reference sequence). V shed 4 bases and J shed 5 bases, with 9 bases lying between them. CDR3 length equals 13 residues.

The CDR3 DNA follows: TGTGCCAGCAGCTTAGCCCAGGGTGGGACTCATTCACCCCTCCACTTT. It codes for CASSLAQGGTHSPLHF. This sequence joins TRBV7-9 and TRBJ1-6; the D gene is possibly TRBD1 (5 bases). Trimming shortened V by 0 bases and J by 8 bases, and 14 bases separated the two germline ends. CDR3 length: 16 residues. Germline V CDR1 and CDR2: SEHNR, FQNEAQ (reference sequence).

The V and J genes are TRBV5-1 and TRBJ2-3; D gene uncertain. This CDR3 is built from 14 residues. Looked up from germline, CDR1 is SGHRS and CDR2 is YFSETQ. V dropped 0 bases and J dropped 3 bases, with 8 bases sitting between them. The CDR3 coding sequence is TGCGCCAGCAGCTTGGAGCTTATAACAGATACGCAGTATTTT. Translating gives CASSLELITDTQYF.

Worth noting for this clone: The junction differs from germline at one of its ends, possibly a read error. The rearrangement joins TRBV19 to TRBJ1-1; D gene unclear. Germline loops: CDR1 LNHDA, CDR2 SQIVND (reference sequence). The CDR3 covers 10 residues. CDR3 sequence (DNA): TGCGGAGCCTCGAACACTGAAGCTTTCTTT. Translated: CGASNTEAFF.

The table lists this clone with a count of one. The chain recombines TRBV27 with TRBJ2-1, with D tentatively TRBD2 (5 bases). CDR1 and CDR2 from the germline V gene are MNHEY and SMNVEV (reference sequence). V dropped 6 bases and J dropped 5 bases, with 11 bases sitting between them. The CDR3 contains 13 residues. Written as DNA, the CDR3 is TGTGCCAGCAGCCCGGGGTCTAACAATGAGCAGTTCTTC. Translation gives CASSPGSNNEQFF.

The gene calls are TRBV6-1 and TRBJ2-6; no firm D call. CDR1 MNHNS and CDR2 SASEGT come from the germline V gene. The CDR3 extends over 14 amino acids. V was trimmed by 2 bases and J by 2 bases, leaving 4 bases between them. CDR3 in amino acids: CASSELTGANVLTF. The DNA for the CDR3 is TGTGCCAGCAGTGAATTAACTGGGGCCAACGTCCTGACTTTC.

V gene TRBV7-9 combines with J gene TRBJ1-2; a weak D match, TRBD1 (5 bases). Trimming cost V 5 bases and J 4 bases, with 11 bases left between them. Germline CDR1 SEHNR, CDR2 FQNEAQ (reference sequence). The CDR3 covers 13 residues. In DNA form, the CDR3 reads TGTGCCAGCAGCGGGGGGGGTTTCTATGGCTACACCTTC. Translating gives CASSGGGFYGYTF. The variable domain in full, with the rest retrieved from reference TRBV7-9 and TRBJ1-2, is DTGVSQNPRHKITKRGQNVTFRCDPISEHNRLYWYRQTLGQGPEFLTYFQNEAQLEKSRLLSDRFSAERPKGSFSTLEIQRTEQGDSAMYLCASSGGGFYGYTFGSGTRLTVV.

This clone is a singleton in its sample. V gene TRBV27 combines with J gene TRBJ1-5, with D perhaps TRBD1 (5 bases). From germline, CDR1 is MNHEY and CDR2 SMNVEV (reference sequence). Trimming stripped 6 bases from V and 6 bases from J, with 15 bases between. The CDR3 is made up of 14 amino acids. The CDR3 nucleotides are TGTGCCAGCAGCCTTCTCGGAGGGGCTCAGCCCCAGCATTTT. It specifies CASSLLGGAQPQHF.

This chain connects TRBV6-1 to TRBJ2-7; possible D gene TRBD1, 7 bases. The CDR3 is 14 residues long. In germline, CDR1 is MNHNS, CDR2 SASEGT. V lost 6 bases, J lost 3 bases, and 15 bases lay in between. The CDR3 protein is CASSGGTAYYEQYV. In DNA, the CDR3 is TGTGCCAGCAGCGGCGGGACAGCGTACTACGAGCAGTACGTC.

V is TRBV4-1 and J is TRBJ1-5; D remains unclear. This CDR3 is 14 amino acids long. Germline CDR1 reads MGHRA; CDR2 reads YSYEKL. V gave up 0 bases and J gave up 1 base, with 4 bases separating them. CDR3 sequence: CASSQDPSNQPQHF. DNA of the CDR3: TGCGCCAGCAGCCAAGACCCGAGCAATCAGCCCCAGCATTTT.

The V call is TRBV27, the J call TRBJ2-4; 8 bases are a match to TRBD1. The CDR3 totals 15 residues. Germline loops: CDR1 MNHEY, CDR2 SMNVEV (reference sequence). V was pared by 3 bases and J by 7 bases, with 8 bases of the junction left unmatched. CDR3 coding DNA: TGTGCCAGCAGTTTTACCCCCGGGACAGGTAACATTCAGTACTTC. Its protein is CASSFTPGTGNIQYF.

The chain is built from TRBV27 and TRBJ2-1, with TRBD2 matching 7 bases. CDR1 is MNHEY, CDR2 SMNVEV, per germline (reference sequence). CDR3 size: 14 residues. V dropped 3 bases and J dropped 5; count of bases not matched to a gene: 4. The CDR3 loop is CASSLGTTNNEQFF. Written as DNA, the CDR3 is TGTGCCAGCAGTTTGGGGACTACAAACAATGAGCAGTTCTTC.

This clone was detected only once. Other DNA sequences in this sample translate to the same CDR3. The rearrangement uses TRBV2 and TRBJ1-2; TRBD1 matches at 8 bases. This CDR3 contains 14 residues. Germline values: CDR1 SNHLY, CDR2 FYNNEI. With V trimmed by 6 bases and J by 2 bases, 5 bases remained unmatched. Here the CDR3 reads CASSTGGSNYGYTF. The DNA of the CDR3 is TGTGCCAGCAGCACAGGGGGAAGCAACTATGGCTACACCTTC.

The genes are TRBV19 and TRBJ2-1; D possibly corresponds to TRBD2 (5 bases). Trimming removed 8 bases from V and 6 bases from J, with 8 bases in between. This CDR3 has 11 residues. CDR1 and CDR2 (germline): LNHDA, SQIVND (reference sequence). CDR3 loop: CASGGRNEQFF. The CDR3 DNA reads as TGTGCCAGTGGAGGACGCAATGAGCAGTTCTTC. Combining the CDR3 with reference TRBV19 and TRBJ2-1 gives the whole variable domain DGGITQSPKYLFRKEGQNVTLSCEQNLNHDAMYWYRQDPGQGLRLIYYSQIVNDFQKGDIAEGYSVSREKKESFPLTVTSAQKNPTAFYLCASGGRNEQFFGPGTRLTVL.

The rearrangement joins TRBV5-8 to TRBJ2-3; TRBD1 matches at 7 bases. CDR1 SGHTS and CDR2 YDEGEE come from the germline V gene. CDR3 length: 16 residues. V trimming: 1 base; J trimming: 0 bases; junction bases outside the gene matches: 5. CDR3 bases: TGTGCCAGCAGCTTGAAGGGGGCCTCTAGCACAGATACGCAGTATTTT. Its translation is CASSLKGASSTDTQYF. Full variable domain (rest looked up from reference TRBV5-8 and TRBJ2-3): EAGVTQSPTHLIKTRGQQATLRCSPISGHTSVYWYQQALGLGLQFLLWYDEGEERNRGNFPPRFSGRQFPNYSSELNVNALELEDSALYLCASSLKGASSTDTQYFGPGTRLTVL.

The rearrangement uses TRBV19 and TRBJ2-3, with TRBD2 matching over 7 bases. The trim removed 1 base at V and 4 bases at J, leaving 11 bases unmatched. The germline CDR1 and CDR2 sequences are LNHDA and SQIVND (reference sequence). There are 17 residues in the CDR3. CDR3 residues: CASSIARIAGDADTQYF. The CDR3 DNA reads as TGTGCCAGTAGTATAGCCCGAATCGCGGGGGACGCAGATACGCAGTATTTT.